Many counts were recorded for the clone carrying this T cell receptor (beta chain). Antigen: not known. This record comes from a study of response to subunit inactivated influenza vaccine. General observations from the study: Authors suggested each seasonal influenza vaccination recruits few new T cells.

TCRdb fed the RT-PCR reads into MiXCR, producing one record per CDR3 protein. The repertoire has roughly 650,000 distinct CDR3 sequences, 14% of them found once; the top ten carry 7.5% to 9%. V lost 0 bases and J lost 11, with 8 bases in between. CDR1 is LGHNA, CDR2 YSLEER, per germline. This CDR3 region has 13 residues. V is TRBV4-3 and J is TRBJ2-6; no definite D call. The source is a man aged 45-65 years who received an inactivated influenza vaccine. The sample in question was PBMCs from blood, obtained roughly 2 weeks before vaccination. The CDR3 spells CASSQDPWDVLTF. The CDR3 DNA reads TGCGCCAGCAGCCAAGACCCCTGGGACGTCCTGACTTTC.